The T cell receptor (beta chain) described here comes from a study of beta chain features in type 1 diabetes. Across the whole study: Across every sample, about 100 million sorted cells were examined in total. Findings of the study overall: A PCR bias possibly favoring shorter templates would apply equally to patients and controls. Insertions at VDJ junctions were less frequent in type 1 diabetes patients. These patients also deleted more nucleotides at the same junctions. Shorter TCRB CDR3s, moderately but significantly so, marked every one of the four CD4+ subsets in Type 1 diabetes patients.

A sort by CD45RO/CCR7/CD25/CD127/CD95/CD27 yielded CD4+ naive, central memory, regulatory and stem cell-like memory cells. The investigators reverse transcribed all of the isolated RNA, so they sequenced expressed TCRB transcripts. Sequenced by immunoSEQ multiplex PCR; TCRdb stores in-frame clones only, minus some. Among roughly 150,000 clones, under 13% were seen once, and the ten largest hold more than 0.45%. A note on this clone: Its antigen is unidentified.

V was clipped by 4 bases and J by 15 bases, with 19 bases between them. The CDR3 runs to 13 residues. Germline CDR1 SEHNR, CDR2 FQNEAQ (reference sequence). The clonotype comes from a man younger than 40 with type 1 diabetes. V and J are TRBV7-9 and TRBJ2-1; no clear D. Sample: central memory CD4+ T cells from blood. CDR3 in amino acids: CASSSAGPLVSFF. In DNA, the CDR3 is TGTGCCAGCAGCTCAGCTGGGCCCCTCGTTTCGTTCTTC. The full variable domain, rest sourced from reference TRBV7-9 and TRBJ2-1, is DTGVSQNPRHKITKRGQNVTFRCDPISEHNRLYWYRQTLGQGPEFLTYFQNEAQLEKSRLLSDRFSAERPKGSFSTLEIQRTEQGDSAMYLCASSSAGPLVSFFGPGTRLTVL.